This T cell receptor (beta chain) was obtained from a study of T cell responses to AZD1222 COVID-19 vaccine. General observations from the study: Among AZD1222 vaccinees, only 5 to 7 were seropositive at baseline. Donor demographics were predominantly white British with a female majority; clonal diversity may be underestimated.

Doses given second, at about 4 or about 12 weeks, were pooled. CDR1 is KGHSH, CDR2 LQKENI, per germline. The CDR3 extends over 16 amino acids. V was cut by 2 bases and J by 3 bases, with 14 bases left in between. Sequencing used immunoSEQ multiplex PCR; TCRdb keeps in-frame clones, though not all of them. Of about 270,000 clones in the sample, approximately 94% were seen once. The sample holds one count of this clone. Its antigen is currently unknown. Sequencing used peripheral blood, obtained 28 days after the second AZD1222 dose. The chain links TRBV18 to TRBJ1-5, with D perhaps matching TRBD1 (5 bases). The sequence was collected from an adult who received the AZD1222 COVID-19 vaccine. CDR3 bases: TGTGCCAGCTCACCAAGGCCGCAGGGACCCAATCAGCCCCAGCATTTT. Its protein is CASSPRPQGPNQPQHF.